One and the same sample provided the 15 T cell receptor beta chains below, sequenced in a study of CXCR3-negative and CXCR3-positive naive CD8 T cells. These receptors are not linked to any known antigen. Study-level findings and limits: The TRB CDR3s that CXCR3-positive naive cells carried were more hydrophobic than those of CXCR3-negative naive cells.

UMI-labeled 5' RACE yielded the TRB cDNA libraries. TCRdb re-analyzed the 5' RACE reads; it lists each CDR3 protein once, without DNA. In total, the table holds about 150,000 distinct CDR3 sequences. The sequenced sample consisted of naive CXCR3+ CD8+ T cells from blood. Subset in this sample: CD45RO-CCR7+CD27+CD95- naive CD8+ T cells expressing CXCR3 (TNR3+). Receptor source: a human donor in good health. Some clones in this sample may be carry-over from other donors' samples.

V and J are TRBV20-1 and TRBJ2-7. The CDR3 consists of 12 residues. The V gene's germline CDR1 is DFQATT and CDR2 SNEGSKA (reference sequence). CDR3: CSARGPAYEQYF.

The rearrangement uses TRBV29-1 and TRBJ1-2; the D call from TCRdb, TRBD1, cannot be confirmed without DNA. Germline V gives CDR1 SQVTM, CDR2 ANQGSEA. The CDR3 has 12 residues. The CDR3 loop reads CSVDGTAGGYTF.

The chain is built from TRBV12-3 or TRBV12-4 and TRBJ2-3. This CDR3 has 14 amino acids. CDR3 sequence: CASSELILTDTQYF.

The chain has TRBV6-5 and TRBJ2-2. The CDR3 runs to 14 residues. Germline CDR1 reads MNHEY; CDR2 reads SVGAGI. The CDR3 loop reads CASSYYFNTGELFF.

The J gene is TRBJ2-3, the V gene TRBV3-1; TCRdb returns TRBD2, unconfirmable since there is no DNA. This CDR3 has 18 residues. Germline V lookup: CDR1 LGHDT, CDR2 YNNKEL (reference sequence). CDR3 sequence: CASSQDLLAMRPTDTQYF.

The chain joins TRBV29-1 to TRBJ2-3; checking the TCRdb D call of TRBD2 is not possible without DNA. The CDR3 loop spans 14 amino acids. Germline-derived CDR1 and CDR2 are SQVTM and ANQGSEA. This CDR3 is CSVEGDYQLDTQYF.

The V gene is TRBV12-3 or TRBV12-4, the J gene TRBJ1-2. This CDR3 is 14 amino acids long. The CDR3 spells CASSSWENSTSYTF.

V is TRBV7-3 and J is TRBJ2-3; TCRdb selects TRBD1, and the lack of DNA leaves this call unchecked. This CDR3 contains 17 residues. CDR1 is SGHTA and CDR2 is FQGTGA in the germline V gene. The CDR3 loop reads CASSFYPGGTATDTQYF. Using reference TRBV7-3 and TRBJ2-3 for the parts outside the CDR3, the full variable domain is GAGVSQTPSNKVTEKGKYVELRCDPISGHTALYWYRQSLGQGPEFLIYFQGTGAADDSGLPNDRFFAVRPEGSVSTLKIQRTERGDSAVYLCASSFYPGGTATDTQYFGPGTRLTVL.

CDR3 sequence: CASSFLAEQYF. This chain uses TRBV28 with TRBJ2-7. The CDR3 is 11 amino acids. CDR1 and CDR2 from the germline V gene are MDHEN and SYDVKM.

CDR3 sequence reads: CASSPVRQETQYF. The chain recombines TRBV5-1 with TRBJ2-5. CDR3 length: 13 residues. Looked up from germline, CDR1 is SGHRS and CDR2 is YFSETQ.

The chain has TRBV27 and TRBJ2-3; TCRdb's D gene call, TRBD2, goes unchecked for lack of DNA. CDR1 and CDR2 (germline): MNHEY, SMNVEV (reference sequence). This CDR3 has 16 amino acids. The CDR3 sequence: CASSGLAGGPFDTQYF.

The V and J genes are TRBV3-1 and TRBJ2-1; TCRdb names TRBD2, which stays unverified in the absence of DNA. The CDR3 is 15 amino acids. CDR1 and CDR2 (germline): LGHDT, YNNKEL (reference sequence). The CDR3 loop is CASSHGLAVFNEQFF.

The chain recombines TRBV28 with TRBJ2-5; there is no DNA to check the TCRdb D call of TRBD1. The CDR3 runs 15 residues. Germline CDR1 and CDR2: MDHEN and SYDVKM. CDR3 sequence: CASSLAGTVQETQYF.

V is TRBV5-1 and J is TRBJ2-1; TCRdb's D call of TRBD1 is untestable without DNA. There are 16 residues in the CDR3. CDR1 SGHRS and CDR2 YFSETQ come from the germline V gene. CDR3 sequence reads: CASSFEVGQGGNEQFF.

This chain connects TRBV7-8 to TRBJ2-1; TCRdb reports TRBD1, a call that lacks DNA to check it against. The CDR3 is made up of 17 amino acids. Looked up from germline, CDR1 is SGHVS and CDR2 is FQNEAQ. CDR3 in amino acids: CASSPEQGRSSYNEQFF.